Listed below are T cell receptor beta chains from one sample, sequenced in a study of cytomegalovirus exposure and HLA in healthy donors. Clones were read by immunoSEQ multiplex PCR, and TCRdb kept only the in-frame ones, dropping some. The table shows around 200,000 clones, with 84% occurring only once. Sequencing input: PBMCs. Every receptor here comes from a girl aged 2-10 years in good health and CMV-seropositive. CDR3s include the opening cysteine and the closing phenylalanine or tryptophan. Fields, in order: CDR3 DNA, CDR3 protein, clone size, V gene, D gene, J gene. The D gene is left open where the match is weak. The size field is filled for only some rows; it gives once, few, many or a size class.

CDR3nt: TGTGCCAGCCACTGGCGGGAGTGGAACCCGCCCAACACCGGGGAGCTGTTTTTT
CDR3aa: CASHWREWNPPNTGELFF
abundance: NA
v_gene: TRBV2
d_gene: TRBD2
j_gene: TRBJ2-2

CDR3nt: TGTGCCAGCAGCTTCGGGTCCTCCACTGAAGCTTTCTTT
CDR3aa: CASSFGSSTEAFF
abundance: NA
v_gene: TRBV11-3
d_gene: NA
j_gene: TRBJ1-1

CDR3nt: TGTGCCAGCAGCTTTAGAATGAACACTGAAGCTTTCTTT
CDR3aa: CASSFRMNTEAFF
abundance: NA
v_gene: TRBV7-2
d_gene: NA
j_gene: TRBJ1-1

CDR3nt: TGTGCCAGCAGTTCGGGGACTAATGAAAAACTGTTTTTT
CDR3aa: CASSSGTNEKLFF
abundance: NA
v_gene: TRBV2
d_gene: NA
j_gene: TRBJ1-4

CDR3nt: TGTGCCAGCAGCCCGCGGCGGGGTGGTCAGCCCCAGCATTTT
CDR3aa: CASSPRRGGQPQHF
abundance: once
v_gene: TRBV7-8
d_gene: NA
j_gene: TRBJ1-5

CDR3nt: TGTGCAAGTCGCCGGGGGGGGGAGACAGAAAGAGAGACCCAGTACTTC
CDR3aa: CASRRGGETERETQYF
abundance: NA
v_gene: TRBV12-2
d_gene: NA
j_gene: TRBJ2-5

CDR3nt: TGTGCCAGCAGCTCCCCAGGGGGACATGGCTACACCTTC
CDR3aa: CASSSPGGHGYTF
abundance: once
v_gene: TRBV5-6
d_gene: TRBD1
j_gene: TRBJ1-2

CDR3nt: TGTGCCAGCAGCCCAGCGGGAGATGGTTACAATGAGCAGTTCTTC
CDR3aa: CASSPAGDGYNEQFF
abundance: NA
v_gene: TRBV7-3
d_gene: TRBD2
j_gene: TRBJ2-1

CDR3nt: TGTGCCAGCAGCTCTCACTACAGGGGGCGGGCTAAGGATACGCAGTATTTT
CDR3aa: CASSSHYRGRAKDTQYF
abundance: NA
v_gene: TRBV7-3
d_gene: TRBD1
j_gene: TRBJ2-3

CDR3nt: TGTGCCAGCAGCCTCGGACACCCCTATGGCTACACCTTC
CDR3aa: CASSLGHPYGYTF
abundance: NA
v_gene: TRBV5-6
d_gene: NA
j_gene: TRBJ1-2

CDR3nt: TGTGCCAGCAAGCCGACATTCAGCTCCTACAATGAGCAGTTCTTC
CDR3aa: CASKPTFSSYNEQFF
abundance: NA
v_gene: TRBV2
d_gene: NA
j_gene: TRBJ2-1

CDR3nt: TGTGCCAGCAGTTTGGGGACAGGTGACTGGTATTCACCCCTCCACTTT
CDR3aa: CASSLGTGDWYSPLHF
abundance: few
v_gene: TRBV6-5
d_gene: TRBD1
j_gene: TRBJ1-6

CDR3nt: TGTGCCAGCAGCCAAGATGAGGCGGGGATGGGCTATGGCTACACCTTC
CDR3aa: CASSQDEAGMGYGYTF
abundance: NA
v_gene: TRBV4-2
d_gene: NA
j_gene: TRBJ1-2

CDR3nt: TGTGCCAGCAGCGGGGACAGGGGGAACACTGAAGCTTTCTTT
CDR3aa: CASSGDRGNTEAFF
abundance: few
v_gene: TRBV7-3
d_gene: TRBD1
j_gene: TRBJ1-1

CDR3nt: TGTGCCAGCAGTTTGAGGAAGGGAGTGGGCAATCAGCCCCAGCATTTT
CDR3aa: CASSLRKGVGNQPQHF
abundance: NA
v_gene: TRBV27
d_gene: NA
j_gene: TRBJ1-5

CDR3nt: TGTGCCAGCAGCTTGACTAGCGGGAGCCAAGAGACCCAGTACTTC
CDR3aa: CASSLTSGSQETQYF
abundance: NA
v_gene: TRBV7-9
d_gene: TRBD2
j_gene: TRBJ2-5

CDR3nt: TGTGCCAGCAGTTCCCCCAGACGGGAGAGCTCCTACAATGAGCAGTTCTTC
CDR3aa: CASSSPRRESSYNEQFF
abundance: NA
v_gene: TRBV28
d_gene: NA
j_gene: TRBJ2-1

CDR3nt: TGTGCCAGCAGCGTGGACATCTCCGGTGAGCAGTTCTTC
CDR3aa: CASSVDISGEQFF
abundance: NA
v_gene: TRBV9
d_gene: NA
j_gene: TRBJ2-1

CDR3nt: TGCGCCAGCAGCTACAACTGGGGGGGCACAGATACGCAGTATTTT
CDR3aa: CASSYNWGGTDTQYF
abundance: NA
v_gene: TRBV5-1
d_gene: NA
j_gene: TRBJ2-3

CDR3nt: TGTGCCAGCAGTGCTCTCGGGGGGGGACAAATCTCCTACGAGCAGTACTTC
CDR3aa: CASSALGGGQISYEQYF
abundance: NA
v_gene: TRBV6-1
d_gene: TRBD2
j_gene: TRBJ2-7

CDR3nt: TGTGCCAGCAGCTTAGGGGCAGGGTATAGCAATCAGCCCCAGCATTTT
CDR3aa: CASSLGAGYSNQPQHF
abundance: once
v_gene: TRBV7-6
d_gene: NA
j_gene: TRBJ1-5

CDR3nt: TGCGCCAGCAGGTCCACAGGGGGTAGTTGGAACATTCAGTACTTC
CDR3aa: CASRSTGGSWNIQYF
abundance: NA
v_gene: TRBV5-1
d_gene: TRBD1
j_gene: TRBJ2-4

CDR3nt: TGTGCCAGCAGTGACAGGGGGCCCTACGAGCAGTACTTC
CDR3aa: CASSDRGPYEQYF
abundance: NA
v_gene: TRBV6-5
d_gene: TRBD1
j_gene: TRBJ2-7

CDR3nt: TGTGCCAGCAGCTATACAGGGCGTACTGAAGCTTTCTTT
CDR3aa: CASSYTGRTEAFF
abundance: NA
v_gene: TRBV7-3
d_gene: NA
j_gene: TRBJ1-1

CDR3nt: TGTGCCAGCAGAGCGAAACAGGGTCCTCGCACAGATACGCAGTATTTT
CDR3aa: CASRAKQGPRTDTQYF
abundance: NA
v_gene: TRBV28
d_gene: NA
j_gene: TRBJ2-3

CDR3nt: TGTGCCAGCAGGAACAGGGTTAACACCATATATTTT
CDR3aa: CASRNRVNTIYF
abundance: NA
v_gene: TRBV6-5
d_gene: NA
j_gene: TRBJ1-3

CDR3nt: TGCGCCAGCTCTACGGAAACAGGGGCGCCCCTCCACTTT
CDR3aa: CASSTETGAPLHF
abundance: NA
v_gene: TRBV5-1
d_gene: TRBD1
j_gene: TRBJ1-6

CDR3nt: TGTGCCAGCAGCCCGATTGACTTGAGCTCCTACAATGAGCAGTTCTTC
CDR3aa: CASSPIDLSSYNEQFF
abundance: NA
v_gene: TRBV5-4
d_gene: NA
j_gene: TRBJ2-1

CDR3nt: TGTGCCAGCAGGACAAACCCTCGTACGGTGAACACTGAAGCTTTCTTT
CDR3aa: CASRTNPRTVNTEAFF
abundance: NA
v_gene: TRBV6-6
d_gene: NA
j_gene: TRBJ1-1

CDR3nt: TGCGCCAGCAGCTGGACCCAGGGTGAGCAGTTCTTC
CDR3aa: CASSWTQGEQFF
abundance: NA
v_gene: TRBV5-1
d_gene: NA
j_gene: TRBJ2-1

CDR3nt: TGTGCCAGCATTGCCCGGGAGGGGAACTACGAGCAGTACTTC
CDR3aa: CASIAREGNYEQYF
abundance: NA
v_gene: TRBV6-6
d_gene: TRBD2
j_gene: TRBJ2-7

CDR3nt: TGCGCCAGCAGCTTGGAGGAGGGACGCTGGAAGACCCAGTACTTC
CDR3aa: CASSLEEGRWKTQYF
abundance: NA
v_gene: TRBV5-1
d_gene: NA
j_gene: TRBJ2-5

CDR3nt: TGTGCCAGCAGTTACCTGGCCGGGGTAGCGGAAAAACTGTTTTTT
CDR3aa: CASSYLAGVAEKLFF
abundance: NA
v_gene: TRBV6-5
d_gene: NA
j_gene: TRBJ1-4

CDR3nt: TGTGCCAGCAGCGCCCAGGGGTCCTACGAGCAGTACTTC
CDR3aa: CASSAQGSYEQYF
abundance: NA
v_gene: TRBV5-4
d_gene: NA
j_gene: TRBJ2-7

CDR3nt: TGTGCCAGCAGGTGGGGGGAGGGGGGTCGCTATGAAGCTTTCTTT
CDR3aa: CASRWGEGGRYEAFF
abundance: NA
v_gene: TRBV6-1
d_gene: NA
j_gene: TRBJ1-1

CDR3nt: TGTGCCAGCGAAACAGGGAACGGAGAGACCCAGTACTTC
CDR3aa: CASETGNGETQYF
abundance: NA
v_gene: TRBV25-1
d_gene: NA
j_gene: TRBJ2-5

CDR3nt: TGTGCCAGCAGTGACGACGGGGGGGGAGCAGATACGCAGTATTTT
CDR3aa: CASSDDGGGADTQYF
abundance: once
v_gene: TRBV6-4
d_gene: TRBD2
j_gene: TRBJ2-3

CDR3nt: TGTGCCAGCAGAAAACAGGGGGCGAACACCGGGGAGCTGTTTTTT
CDR3aa: CASRKQGANTGELFF
abundance: once
v_gene: TRBV6-1
d_gene: TRBD1
j_gene: TRBJ2-2

CDR3nt: TGTGCCAGCAATCTAGCAGGGGGTAATGAGCAGTTCTTC
CDR3aa: CASNLAGGNEQFF
abundance: NA
v_gene: TRBV14
d_gene: TRBD1
j_gene: TRBJ2-1

CDR3nt: TGTGCCAGTAGTGCTCCCCGGGGGACCTCCTACAATGAGCAGTTCTTC
CDR3aa: CASSAPRGTSYNEQFF
abundance: NA
v_gene: TRBV19
d_gene: NA
j_gene: TRBJ2-1

CDR3nt: TGTGCCAGCAGGGGGACAGGTTCCTACGAGCAGTACTTC
CDR3aa: CASRGTGSYEQYF
abundance: few
v_gene: TRBV2
d_gene: TRBD1
j_gene: TRBJ2-7

CDR3nt: TGCGCCAGCAGCTCAGACCAAGCGGGGAGCCTGTCCTACAATGAGCAGTTCTTC
CDR3aa: CASSSDQAGSLSYNEQFF
abundance: NA
v_gene: TRBV5-1
d_gene: TRBD2
j_gene: TRBJ2-1

CDR3nt: TGTGCCAGCAGTGAACGGGGGAATTCACCCCTCCACTTT
CDR3aa: CASSERGNSPLHF
abundance: NA
v_gene: TRBV25-1
d_gene: NA
j_gene: TRBJ1-6

CDR3nt: TGTGCCAGCAGCTTGGTGGGACAGGGGAGATATAACTATGGCTACACCTTC
CDR3aa: CASSLVGQGRYNYGYTF
abundance: NA
v_gene: TRBV5-4
d_gene: TRBD1
j_gene: TRBJ1-2

CDR3nt: TGCGCCAGCAGCGCGAGCCAGGGGGGCACCGGGGAGCTGTTTTTT
CDR3aa: CASSASQGGTGELFF
abundance: few
v_gene: TRBV5-1
d_gene: NA
j_gene: TRBJ2-2

CDR3nt: TGTGCCAGCAGTGATGGGTGGGTCGGGACAGGGGGCTACGAGCAGTACTTC
CDR3aa: CASSDGWVGTGGYEQYF
abundance: NA
v_gene: TRBV2
d_gene: TRBD1
j_gene: TRBJ2-7

CDR3nt: TGTGCCAGCTCATGGTACAGGACCAGCAATCAGCCCCAGCATTTT
CDR3aa: CASSWYRTSNQPQHF
abundance: NA
v_gene: TRBV2
d_gene: NA
j_gene: TRBJ1-5

CDR3nt: TGCGCCAGCAGCTTATTTGGTCTAGGAGATGGCTACACCTTC
CDR3aa: CASSLFGLGDGYTF
abundance: NA
v_gene: TRBV5-1
d_gene: NA
j_gene: TRBJ1-2

CDR3nt: TGTGCCAGCAGTTACGGGGGGGCAAGCTACACCTTC
CDR3aa: CASSYGGASYTF
abundance: NA
v_gene: TRBV6-5
d_gene: NA
j_gene: TRBJ1-2

CDR3nt: TGTGCCAGCTCACGTACTAATTCCGGGAGGGCCTTAAGCGAGCAGTACTTC
CDR3aa: CASSRTNSGRALSEQYF
abundance: NA
v_gene: TRBV18
d_gene: TRBD2
j_gene: TRBJ2-7

CDR3nt: TGCGCCAGCAGCCGAACACAGGGTACCCCACCCCTCCACTTT
CDR3aa: CASSRTQGTPPLHF
abundance: NA
v_gene: TRBV4-1
d_gene: NA
j_gene: TRBJ1-6

CDR3nt: TGCGCCAGCAGTTCAGGGTGCGAGCAGTACTTC
CDR3aa: CASSSGCEQYF
abundance: NA
v_gene: TRBV5-1
d_gene: NA
j_gene: TRBJ2-7

CDR3nt: TGTGCCAGCAGCTCGACAGGGCTACTACCATTCTACGAGCAGTACTTC
CDR3aa: CASSSTGLLPFYEQYF
abundance: NA
v_gene: TRBV7-6
d_gene: TRBD1
j_gene: TRBJ2-7

CDR3nt: TGCGCCAGCAGCGGGACAGGTCGTATTCATAACTTC
CDR3aa: CASSGTGRIHNF
abundance: NA
v_gene: TRBV5-1
d_gene: TRBD1
j_gene: TRBJ2-7